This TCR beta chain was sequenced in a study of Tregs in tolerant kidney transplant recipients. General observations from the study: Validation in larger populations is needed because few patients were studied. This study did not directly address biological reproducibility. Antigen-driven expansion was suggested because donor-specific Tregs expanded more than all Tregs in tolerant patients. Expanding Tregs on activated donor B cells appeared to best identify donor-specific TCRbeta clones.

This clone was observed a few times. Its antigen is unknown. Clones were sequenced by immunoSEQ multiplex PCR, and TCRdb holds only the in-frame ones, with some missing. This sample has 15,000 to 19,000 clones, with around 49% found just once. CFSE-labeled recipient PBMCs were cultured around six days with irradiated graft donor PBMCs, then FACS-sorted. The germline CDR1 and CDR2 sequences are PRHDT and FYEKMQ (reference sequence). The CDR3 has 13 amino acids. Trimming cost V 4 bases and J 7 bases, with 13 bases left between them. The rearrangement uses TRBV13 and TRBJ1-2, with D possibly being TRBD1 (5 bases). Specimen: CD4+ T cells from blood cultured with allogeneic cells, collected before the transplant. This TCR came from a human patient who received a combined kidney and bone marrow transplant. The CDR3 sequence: CASSSWGLGGYTF. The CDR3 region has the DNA TGTGCCAGCAGCTCTTGGGGCCTCGGTGGCTACACCTTC.